The clone carrying this T cell receptor (beta chain) was detected a few times. Its antigen is currently unknown. The data stem from a study of human T cells and chemical hapten exposure. Whole-study findings and limits: The number of TCRs above 1 in 1000 frequency did not change after DPC sensitization.

The sample's time point: pre-sensitization, week 0. Treatment given: therapeutic diphenylcyclopropenone sensitization with weekly scalp DPC. Total RNA extraction was carried out from unfractionated whole blood. People who gave samples had alopecia, were 18 to 70 years old, and were suitable for DPC. TCRdb reprocessed the RACE reads via MiXCR and lists one record per CDR3 protein. This table holds tens of thousands of distinct CDR3 sequences, approximately 9.6% found once. This CDR3 spans 14 amino acids. Germline CDR1 DFQATT, CDR2 SNEGSKA (reference sequence). The germline V and J ends were trimmed by 2 bases and 6 bases, with 14 bases remaining between them.

This material consisted of whole blood, taken in connection with sensitization to the hapten diphenylcyclopropenone (DPC). This receptor was obtained from a woman aged 25 to 45 with alopecia areata. Some clones in this sample may be carry-over from other donors' samples. V and J are TRBV20-1 and TRBJ1-5; D is undetermined. CDR3 sequence: CSARPSEGIQPQHF. CDR3 in DNA: TGCAGTGCTAGACCCTCAGAGGGTATTCAGCCCCAGCATTTT.